This TCR beta chain was profiled in a study of blood T cell repertoires in COVID-19. V lost 10 bases, J lost 6 bases, and 9 bases stayed unmatched. This CDR3 has 13 residues. Germline CDR1 and CDR2: MNHEY and SVGAGI. Clones were sequenced by immunoSEQ multiplex PCR, and TCRdb holds only the in-frame ones, with some missing. The repertoire holds about 140,000 clones, with over 70% as singletons. The clonotype comes from a human donor in a cohort sampled during active COVID-19. Sample: peripheral blood. J is TRBJ1-5 and V is TRBV6-5; 7 nucleotides align to TRBD1. The CDR3 nucleotides read TGTGCCACCCTACGACAGGGCGGTCAGCCCCAGCATTTT. Translated: CATLRQGGQPQHF.